This TCR beta chain is from a study of blood T cell repertoires in COVID-19. Turning to the study itself: Spain, Italy and the United States supplied samples that represented acute and convalescent COVID-19. Nucleic acid was either cDNA or gDNA, and it came from T cells, B-cell-depleted T cells, or PBMCs.

Trimming left V 2 bases short and J 8 bases short, with 13 bases between. CDR3 size: 14 residues. Germline CDR1 LGHNA, CDR2 YSLEER. As processed by the authors: Amplification with reference gene primers provided the estimates of nucleated cell counts. Measured with immunoSEQ multiplex PCR; TCRdb has only the in-frame clones, and not every one. V, J and clone size were drawn from that table, and D and trimming were deduced from the DNA. The data hold roughly 300,000 clones, with more than 75% observed a single time. Sequenced input: peripheral blood. The source of this sequence is a woman between 50 and 59 years old who had recovered from COVID-19. The chain employs TRBV4-3 and TRBJ2-1; D might be TRBD2 (5 bases). CDR3 loop: CASSQPGRVDEQFF. The CDR3 DNA follows: TGCGCCAGCAGCCAACCGGGAAGGGTGGATGAGCAGTTCTTC.